A single sample is the source of the 32 T cell receptor beta chains below, sequenced in a study of T cells after posttransplantation cyclophosphamide. The repertoire was sequenced with immunoSEQ multiplex PCR; TCRdb's copy has only in-frame clones and lacks some. The table has 50,000 to 55,000 clones, about 86% seen once. The sample was PBMCs. The receptor source for this set is a man aged 25 to 40 with a blood cancer, CMV-positive, and with a related stem cell donor.

The chain uses TRBV7-6 and TRBJ2-7, with unresolved D. This CDR3 has 13 amino acids. Germline V CDR1 and CDR2: SGHVS, FNYEAQ. V lost 4 bases, J lost 3 bases, and 10 bases lay in between. The DNA for the CDR3 is TGTGCCAGCAGCTCCGGGTCGTTCTACGAGCAGTACTTC. It specifies CASSSGSFYEQYF.

This clone has more than one count but fewer than ten. The V gene is TRBV18, the J gene TRBJ2-3; the D gene is possibly TRBD2 (7 bases). Looked up from germline, CDR1 is KGHSH and CDR2 is LQKENI. The CDR3 consists of 15 residues. Trimming took 3 bases from V and 4 from J, leaving 14 bases between them. In DNA form, the CDR3 reads TGTGCCAGCTCACCTGCGGGGGCTGGGGCAGATACGCAGTATTTT. This gives the protein CASSPAGAGADTQYF.

The gene calls are TRBV5-1 and TRBJ1-4, with D perhaps TRBD1 (5 bases). The V and J ends lost 4 bases and 5 bases respectively, with 15 bases between them. This CDR3 contains 15 residues. Germline V gives CDR1 SGHRS, CDR2 YFSETQ. The chain's CDR3 is CASSLDMESNEKLFF. The CDR3 DNA reads as TGCGCCAGCAGCCTGGACATGGAGTCGAATGAAAAACTGTTTTTT. Together with reference TRBV5-1 and TRBJ1-4, the CDR3 gives the full variable domain: KAGVTQTPRYLIKTRGQQVTLSCSPISGHRSVSWYQQTPGQGLQFLFEYFSETQRNKGNFPGRFSGRQFSNSRSEMNVSTLELGDSALYLCASSLDMESNEKLFFGSGTQLSVL.

The rearrangement uses TRBV10-3 and TRBJ2-1; D ambiguous. The CDR3 loop spans 13 amino acids. The V and J ends lost 2 bases and 6 bases respectively, with 8 bases between them. CDR1 and CDR2 from the germline V gene are ENHRY and SYGVKD. The CDR3 DNA is TGTGCCATCAGTGAGGCCGACATCAATGAGCAGTTCTTC. This encodes CAISEADINEQFF.

The V gene is TRBV29-1, the J gene TRBJ2-3; 11 bases are shared with TRBD1. Germline V gene lookup returns CDR1 SQVTM and CDR2 ANQGSEA. The CDR3 loop spans 16 amino acids. V lost 0 bases and J lost 2; bases outside the gene matches: 4. The CDR3 coding sequence is TGCAGCGTTGAAGAAAGGGACAGGGGGATCACAGATACGCAGTATTTT. Protein product: CSVEERDRGITDTQYF.

This chain connects TRBV5-4 to TRBJ2-7; a weak D match, TRBD2 (5 bases). Looked up from germline, CDR1 is SGHNT and CDR2 is YYREEE (reference sequence). V gave up 2 bases and J gave up 2 bases, with 14 bases separating them. This CDR3 comprises 15 residues. CDR3 in DNA: TGTGCCAGCAGCTTTTTTTTGGAGGCAGCCTACGAGCAGTACTTC. Translating it yields CASSFFLEAAYEQYF.

This sequence joins TRBV27 and TRBJ1-1, with 10 bases aligning to TRBD1. Germline V gene lookup returns CDR1 MNHEY and CDR2 SMNVEV (reference sequence). J lost 4 bases, V lost 6 bases, and 11 bases had no gene match. CDR3 length: 16 residues. The chain's CDR3 is CASRRGTGEIVTEAFF. CDR3 DNA: TGTGCCAGCAGGCGGGGGACAGGGGAAATAGTCACTGAAGCTTTCTTT.

V usage is TRBV9 and J usage is TRBJ2-3; D call uncertain. V lost 3 bases to trimming and J lost 2 bases, with 13 bases between them. CDR1 is SGDLS and CDR2 is YYNGEE in the germline V gene. CDR3 length: 15 amino acids. CDR3 sequence (DNA): TGTGCCAGCAGCGGATCGGGTTGGAACACAGATACGCAGTATTTT. Residues: CASSGSGWNTDTQYF.

V gene TRBV5-1 combines with J gene TRBJ2-2, with D possibly being TRBD1 (5 bases). CDR1 and CDR2 (germline): SGHRS, YFSETQ. The CDR3 contains 13 residues. Trimming left V 5 bases short and J 5 bases short, with 10 bases between. The CDR3 sequence is CASSTQGTGELFF. CDR3 nucleotides: TGCGCCAGCAGTACTCAGGGAACCGGGGAGCTGTTTTTT.

The rearrangement uses TRBV7-9 and TRBJ1-5; D gene ambiguous. V dropped 5 bases and J dropped 7 bases, with 12 bases sitting between them. The germline CDR1 and CDR2 sequences are SEHNR and FQNEAQ (reference sequence). The length of the CDR3 is 13 residues. Here the CDR3 DNA reads TGTGCCAGCAGCCGAGAGGGTTGGCAGCCCCAGCATTTT. It codes for CASSREGWQPQHF.

This chain uses TRBV27 with TRBJ2-7; TRBD1 matches at 8 bases. The germline V gene has CDR1 MNHEY and CDR2 SMNVEV (reference sequence). Trimming cost V 9 bases and J 2 bases; bases outside gene matches: 3. The CDR3 covers 12 residues. CDR3 sequence: CARTGATYEQYF. CDR3 in DNA: TGTGCCAGGACAGGGGCCACCTACGAGCAGTACTTC.

The rearrangement uses TRBV30 and TRBJ2-7; perhaps TRBD2 as D (6 bases). Trimming took off 2 bases at V and 4 bases at J, with 9 bases between the two ends. This CDR3 has 12 residues. Germline CDR1 is GTSNPN and CDR2 is SVGIG (reference sequence). CDR3 nucleotides: TGTGCCTGGAGTCGGCGGGGTTACGAGCAGTACTTC. This gives the protein CAWSRRGYEQYF.

This chain uses TRBV27 with TRBJ2-7, with D unclear. V lost 0 bases to trimming and J lost 3 bases, with 9 bases between them. Germline values: CDR1 MNHEY, CDR2 SMNVEV (reference sequence). This CDR3 is 14 amino acids long. Here the CDR3 DNA reads TGTGCCAGCAGTTTATCGGGCAGAATCTACGAGCAGTACTTC. It yields the protein CASSLSGRIYEQYF.

V usage is TRBV5-1 and J usage is TRBJ2-7, with D unclear. Deletions cut 3 bases from V and 0 bases from J, with 13 bases between. The CDR3 runs 15 residues. In germline, CDR1 is SGHRS, CDR2 YFSETQ. Here the CDR3 reads CASSSTNLRSYEQYF. In nucleotides, the CDR3 is TGCGCCAGCAGCTCGACAAATCTACGCTCCTACGAGCAGTACTTC.

V usage is TRBV6-5 and J usage is TRBJ1-6; no clear D gene. The germline V and J ends were trimmed by 7 bases and 0 bases, with 7 bases remaining between them. CDR3 length: 14 residues. The germline CDR1 and CDR2 sequences are MNHEY and SVGAGI. Here the CDR3 DNA reads TGTGCCAGCATGGGGAGCTCCTATAATTCACCCCTCCACTTT. It codes for CASMGSSYNSPLHF.

The chain couples TRBV11-2 to TRBJ2-5; no clear D gene. The CDR3 length is 14 residues. Trimming cost V 7 bases and J 4 bases, with 16 bases left between them. Germline assignment: CDR1 SGHAT and CDR2 FQNNGV. CDR3 loop: CASTPQPVAETQYF. CDR3 coding DNA: TGTGCCAGCACCCCTCAACCAGTCGCAGAGACCCAGTACTTC.

The chain joins TRBV5-1 to TRBJ2-7; TRBD2 matches at 7 bases. Germline V lookup: CDR1 SGHRS, CDR2 YFSETQ. The trim removed 2 bases at V and 2 bases at J, leaving 4 bases unmatched. The CDR3 has 14 amino acids. The DNA of the CDR3 is TGCGCCAGCAGCTTACTAGCGAGTACCTACGAGCAGTACTTC. As protein: CASSLLASTYEQYF.

The chain uses TRBV18 and TRBJ2-5; D remains unclear. Germline V gene sequence: CDR1 KGHSH, CDR2 LQKENI. V was pared by 5 bases and J by 1 base, with 8 bases between. This CDR3 comprises 13 residues. DNA for the CDR3: TGTGCCAGCTCATGGAGAATCCAAGAGACCCAGTACTTC. Amino acids: CASSWRIQETQYF.

The V and J genes are TRBV27 and TRBJ2-3; 9 positions match TRBD2. After removal of 6 bases from V and 0 bases from J, the junction contained 10 bases not matched to a gene. Germline CDR1 reads MNHEY; CDR2 reads SMNVEV (reference sequence). The CDR3 has 17 amino acids. The CDR3 bases are TGTGCCAGCAGCCCAGTAGCGGGAGCTACGAGCACAGATACGCAGTATTTT. Protein sequence: CASSPVAGATSTDTQYF.

The chain uses TRBV19 and TRBJ1-4; D call uncertain. There are 16 residues in the CDR3. CDR1 is LNHDA and CDR2 is SQIVND in the germline V gene (reference sequence). The V gene lost 2 bases and the J gene lost 1 base, with 11 bases spanning the gap. The CDR3 sequence is CASSIQPLGTNEKLFF. CDR3 bases: TGTGCCAGTAGTATACAACCTCTAGGAACTAATGAAAAACTGTTTTTT.

In its sample, this clone was seen once. The chain uses TRBV5-4 and TRBJ1-1; the match to TRBD1 covers 11 bases. V was clipped by 3 bases and J by 4 bases; unmatched bases: 11. Germline loops: CDR1 SGHNT, CDR2 YYREEE (reference sequence). The CDR3 covers 17 residues. The DNA for the CDR3 is TGTGCCAGCAGCTACCGGACAGGGGGCGCGTATGGCACTGAAGCTTTCTTT. It encodes CASSYRTGGAYGTEAFF.

V is TRBV7-2 and J is TRBJ2-7; D not certain. This CDR3 comprises 11 residues. The germline V gene encodes CDR1 SGHTA and CDR2 FQGNSA. The V end was cut by 5 bases, the J end by 3 bases, with 5 bases between. The CDR3 is CASSLNYEQYF. For the CDR3, the DNA is TGTGCCAGCAGCCTAAACTACGAGCAGTACTTC.

The V call is TRBV4-1, the J call TRBJ1-4; D unresolved. Germline values: CDR1 MGHRA, CDR2 YSYEKL. V lost 4 bases and J lost 3, with 9 bases in between. The CDR3 is made up of 14 amino acids. The CDR3 bases are TGCGCCAGCAGCCCCCGTCAGGCTAATGAAAAACTGTTTTTT. This codes for CASSPRQANEKLFF.

This clone was picked up a small number of times. This chain connects TRBV5-4 to TRBJ1-2; 8 nucleotides align to TRBD1. Losses at the gene ends were 5 bases for V and 3 bases for J; bases not matched to a gene: 6. Germline V gene lookup returns CDR1 SGHNT and CDR2 YYREEE (reference sequence). The CDR3 runs 14 residues. The CDR3 spells CASSTNRGDYGYTF. The CDR3 nucleotides are TGTGCCAGCAGTACCAACAGGGGGGACTATGGCTACACCTTC.

The chain couples TRBV14 to TRBJ2-2, with D perhaps matching TRBD2 (5 bases). CDR3 size: 16 residues. V shed 4 bases and J shed 5 bases, with 17 bases lying between them. The germline V gene encodes CDR1 SGHDN and CDR2 FVKESK. For the CDR3, the DNA is TGTGCCAGCAGCCCCCCACGAGCGTGGAGGACCGGGGAGCTGTTTTTT. This sequence encodes CASSPPRAWRTGELFF.

The rearrangement joins TRBV13 to TRBJ1-2; 7 bases agree with TRBD1. The CDR3 sequence is 14 residues long. Losses at the gene ends were 4 bases for V and 4 bases for J; bases not matched to a gene: 6. The germline V gene has CDR1 PRHDT and CDR2 FYEKMQ (reference sequence). The CDR3 DNA reads TGTGCCAGCAGCTACAGGGGTTTTGTCTATGGCTACACCTTC. It is translated as CASSYRGFVYGYTF.

J is TRBJ2-7 and V is TRBV7-3, with 7 positions matching TRBD2. Trimming took 5 bases from V and 3 from J; bases not matched to a gene: 22. This CDR3 spans 19 amino acids. CDR1 and CDR2 (germline): SGHTA, FQGTGA. Here the CDR3 DNA reads TGTGCCAGCAGCCGACCCTTAAAACGAATACTAGCGTCTATCTACGAGCAGTACTTC. This gives the protein CASSRPLKRILASIYEQYF.

The J gene is TRBJ1-3, the V gene TRBV9; unclear D gene. Trimming removed 0 bases at V and 4 bases at J, with 11 bases between. CDR3 length: 15 amino acids. The germline gives CDR1 SGDLS, CDR2 YYNGEE. CDR3 residues: CASSVGGLAGNTIYF. DNA for the CDR3: TGTGCCAGCAGCGTAGGTGGGTTAGCGGGAAACACCATATATTTT.

This rearrangement joins TRBV28 to TRBJ1-1; the D gene is possibly TRBD1 (5 bases). Trimming pared 4 bases from V and 2 bases from J, leaving 17 bases between. Germline-derived CDR1 and CDR2 are MDHEN and SYDVKM. This CDR3 is 16 amino acids long. For the CDR3, the DNA is TGTGCCAGCAGTTACGACGGCGTGACAGCCAACACTGAAGCTTTCTTT. As protein: CASSYDGVTANTEAFF.

This chain connects TRBV7-2 to TRBJ1-2; no reliable D call. This CDR3 region has 12 residues. Trimming took 2 bases from V and 2 from J, leaving 3 bases between them. Germline V lookup: CDR1 SGHTA, CDR2 FQGNSA. CDR3 loop: CASSLLNYGYTF. In DNA, the CDR3 is TGTGCCAGCAGCTTACTGAACTATGGCTACACCTTC.

V gene TRBV18 combines with J gene TRBJ1-1; the D gene is possibly TRBD1 (5 bases). Germline CDR1 and CDR2: KGHSH and LQKENI. This CDR3 spans 13 amino acids. Trimming left V 4 bases short and J 3 bases short, with 9 bases between. Written as DNA, the CDR3 is TGTGCCAGCTCACAGGGGCGCGACACTGAAGCTTTCTTT. It codes for CASSQGRDTEAFF.

Turning to this clone: Its ends do not fully match the called genes, so a read error is possible. Other DNA sequences in the sample encode the same CDR3. V gene TRBV6-1 combines with J gene TRBJ1-2; D might be TRBD1 (6 bases). Germline lookup yields CDR1 MNHNS and CDR2 SASEGT. This CDR3 is built from 11 residues. CDR3 nucleotides: TGCGCCAGCAGTGTGGGGGGGCCAGACACCTTC. Translating gives CASSVGGPDTF.